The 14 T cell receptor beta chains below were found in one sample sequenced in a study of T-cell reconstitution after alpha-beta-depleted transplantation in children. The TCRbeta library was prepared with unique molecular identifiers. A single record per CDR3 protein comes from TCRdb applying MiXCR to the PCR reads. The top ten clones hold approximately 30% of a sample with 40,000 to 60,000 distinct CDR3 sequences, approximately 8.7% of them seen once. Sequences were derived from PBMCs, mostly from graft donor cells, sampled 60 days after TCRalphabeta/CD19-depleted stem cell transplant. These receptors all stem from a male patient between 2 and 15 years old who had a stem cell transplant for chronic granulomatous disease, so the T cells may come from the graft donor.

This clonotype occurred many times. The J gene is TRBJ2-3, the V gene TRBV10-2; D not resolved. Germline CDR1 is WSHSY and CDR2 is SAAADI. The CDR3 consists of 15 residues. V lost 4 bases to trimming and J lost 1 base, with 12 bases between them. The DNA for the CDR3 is TGCGCCAGCAGTGTTCCAGCGATCGGCACAGATACGCAGTATTTT. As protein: CASSVPAIGTDTQYF.

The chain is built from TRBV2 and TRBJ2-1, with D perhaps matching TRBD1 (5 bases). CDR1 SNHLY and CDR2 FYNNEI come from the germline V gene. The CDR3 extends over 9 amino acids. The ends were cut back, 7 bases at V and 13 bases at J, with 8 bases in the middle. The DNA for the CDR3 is TGTGCCAGCAAAGGACATCAGTTCTTC. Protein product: CASKGHQFF. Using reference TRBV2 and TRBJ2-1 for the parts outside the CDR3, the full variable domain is EPEVTQTPSHQVTQMGQEVILRCVPISNHLYFYWYRQILGQKVEFLVSFYNNEISEKSEIFDDQFSVERPDGSNFTLKIRSTKLEDSAMYFCASKGHQFFGPGTRLTVL.

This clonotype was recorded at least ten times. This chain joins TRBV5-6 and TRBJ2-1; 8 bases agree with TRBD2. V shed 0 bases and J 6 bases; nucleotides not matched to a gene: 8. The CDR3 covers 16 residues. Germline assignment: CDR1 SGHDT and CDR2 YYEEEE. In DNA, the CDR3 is TGTGCCAGCAGCTTGGACAGCGGGAGTTATGGCAATGAGCAGTTCTTC. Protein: CASSLDSGSYGNEQFF.

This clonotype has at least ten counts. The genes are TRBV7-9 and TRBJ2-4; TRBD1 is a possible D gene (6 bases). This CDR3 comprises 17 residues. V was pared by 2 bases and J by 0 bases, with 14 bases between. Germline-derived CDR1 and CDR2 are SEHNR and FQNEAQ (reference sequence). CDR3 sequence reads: CASSLPTGLRAKNIQYF. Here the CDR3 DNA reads TGTGCCAGCAGCTTACCGACAGGCCTTAGAGCCAAAAACATTCAGTACTTC. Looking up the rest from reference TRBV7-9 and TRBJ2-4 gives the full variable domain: DTGVSQNPRHKITKRGQNVTFRCDPISEHNRLYWYRQTLGQGPEFLTYFQNEAQLEKSRLLSDRFSAERPKGSFSTLEIQRTEQGDSAMYLCASSLPTGLRAKNIQYFGAGTRLSVL.

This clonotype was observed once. The CDR3: CASTLLDISYEQYF. CDR3 nucleotide sequence: TGTGCCAGCACCCTGTTGGACATTTCCTACGAGCAGTACTTC. The rearrangement links TRBV7-9 to TRBJ2-7; possible D gene TRBD1, 5 bases. This CDR3 region has 14 residues. Per the germline V gene, CDR1 is SEHNR and CDR2 is FQNEAQ (reference sequence). The V end was cut by 7 bases, the J end by 1 base, with 14 bases between. The full variable domain, with the rest looked up from reference TRBV7-9 and TRBJ2-7, is DTGVSQNPRHKITKRGQNVTFRCDPISEHNRLYWYRQTLGQGPEFLTYFQNEAQLEKSRLLSDRFSAERPKGSFSTLEIQRTEQGDSAMYLCASTLLDISYEQYFGPGTRLTVT.

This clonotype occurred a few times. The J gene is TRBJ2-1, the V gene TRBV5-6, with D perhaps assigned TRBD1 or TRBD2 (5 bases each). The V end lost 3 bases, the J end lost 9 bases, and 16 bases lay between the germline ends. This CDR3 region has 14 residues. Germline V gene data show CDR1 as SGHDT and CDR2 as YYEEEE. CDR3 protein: CASSYTGTRCEQFF. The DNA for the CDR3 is TGTGCCAGCAGCTACACCGGGACCAGGTGTGAGCAGTTCTTC.

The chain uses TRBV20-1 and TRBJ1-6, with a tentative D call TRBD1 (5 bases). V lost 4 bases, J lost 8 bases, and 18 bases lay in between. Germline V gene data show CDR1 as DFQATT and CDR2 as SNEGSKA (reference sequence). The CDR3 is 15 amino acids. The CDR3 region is CSAKGTAKGDSPLHF. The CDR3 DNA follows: TGCAGTGCTAAAGGGACTGCGAAAGGCGATTCACCCCTCCACTTT.

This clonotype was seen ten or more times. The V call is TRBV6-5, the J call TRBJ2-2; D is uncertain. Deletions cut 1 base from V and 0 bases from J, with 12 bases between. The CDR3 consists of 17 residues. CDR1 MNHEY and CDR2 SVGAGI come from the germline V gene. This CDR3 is CASSYYGPSTNTGELFF. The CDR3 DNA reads TGTGCCAGCAGTTACTATGGACCATCAACGAACACCGGGGAGCTGTTTTTT.

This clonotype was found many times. CDR3 loop: CASSYSPGPSGNAGRWETQYF. Written as DNA, the CDR3 is TGTGCCAGCAGTTATTCCCCGGGGCCATCCGGGAACGCGGGACGATGGGAGACCCAGTACTTC. V is TRBV6-2 or TRBV6-3 and J is TRBJ2-5; TRBD2 might be the D (6 bases). This CDR3 contains 21 residues. CDR1 MNHEY and CDR2 SVGEGT come from the germline V gene. Trimming shortened V by 3 bases and J by 5 bases, and 34 bases separated the two germline ends.

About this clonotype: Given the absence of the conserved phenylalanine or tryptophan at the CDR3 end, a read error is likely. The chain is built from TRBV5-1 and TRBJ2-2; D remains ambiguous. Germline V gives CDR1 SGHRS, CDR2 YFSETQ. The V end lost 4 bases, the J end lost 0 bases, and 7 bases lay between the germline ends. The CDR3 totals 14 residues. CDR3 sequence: CASSTVTNTGELFY. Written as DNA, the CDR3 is TGCGCCAGCAGCACCGTAACGAACACCGGGGAGCTGTTTTAT.

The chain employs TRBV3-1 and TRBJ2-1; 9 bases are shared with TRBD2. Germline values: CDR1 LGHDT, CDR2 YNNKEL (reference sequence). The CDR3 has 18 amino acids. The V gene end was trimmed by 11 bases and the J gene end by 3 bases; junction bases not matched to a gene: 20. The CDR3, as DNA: TGTGCCTCCTGCCCCCCCCCCTTGACTAGCGGATTCTACAATGAGCAGTTCTTC. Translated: CASCPPPLTSGFYNEQFF.

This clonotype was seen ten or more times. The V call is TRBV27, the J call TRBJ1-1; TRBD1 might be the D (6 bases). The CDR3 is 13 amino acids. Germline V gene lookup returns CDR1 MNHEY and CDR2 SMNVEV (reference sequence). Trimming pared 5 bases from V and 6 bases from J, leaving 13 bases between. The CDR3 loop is CASSHSGESEAFF. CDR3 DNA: TGTGCCAGCAGTCATTCAGGGGAGTCTGAAGCTTTCTTT.

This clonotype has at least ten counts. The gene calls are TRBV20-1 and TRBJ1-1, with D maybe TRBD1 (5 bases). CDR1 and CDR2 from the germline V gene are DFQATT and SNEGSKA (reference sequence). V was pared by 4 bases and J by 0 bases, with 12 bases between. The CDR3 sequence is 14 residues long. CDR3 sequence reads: CSAKTPGLNTEAFF. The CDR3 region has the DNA TGCAGTGCTAAGACCCCAGGGCTGAACACTGAAGCTTTCTTT.

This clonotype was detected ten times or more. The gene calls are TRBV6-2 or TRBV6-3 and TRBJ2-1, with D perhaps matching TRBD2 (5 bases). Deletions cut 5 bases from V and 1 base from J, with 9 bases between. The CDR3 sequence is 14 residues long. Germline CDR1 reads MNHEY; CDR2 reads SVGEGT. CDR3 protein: CASSPRESYNEQFF. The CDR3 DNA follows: TGTGCCAGCAGTCCTAGGGAGTCCTACAATGAGCAGTTCTTC.